This T cell receptor (beta chain) was retrieved from a study of beta chain features in type 1 diabetes. General study findings and limits: Moderately but significantly shorter TCRB CDR3s were found in Type 1 diabetes patients in all four CD4+ subsets. In patients and controls equally, PCR might favor templates that are shorter.

Germline values: CDR1 MDHEN, CDR2 SYDVKM. V shed 7 bases, J shed 7 bases, and the junction held 9 bases outside the gene matches. This CDR3 contains 13 residues. A few counts support this clone. The antigen is unknown. The sequenced template was cDNA made from the entire isolated RNA. Sequencing used immunoSEQ multiplex PCR; TCRdb keeps in-frame clones, though not all of them. This sample has a few hundred thousand clones; around 15% occur once, and the top ten carry under 0.02%. The rearrangement uses TRBV28 and TRBJ1-2; 7 bases agree with TRBD1. Sequenced input: naive CD4+ T cells from blood. The clonotype comes from a man aged 25 to 40 with type 1 diabetes. CDR3 in DNA: TGTGCCAGCATGGGACAGAACACCCGTGGCTACACCTTC. It specifies CASMGQNTRGYTF.